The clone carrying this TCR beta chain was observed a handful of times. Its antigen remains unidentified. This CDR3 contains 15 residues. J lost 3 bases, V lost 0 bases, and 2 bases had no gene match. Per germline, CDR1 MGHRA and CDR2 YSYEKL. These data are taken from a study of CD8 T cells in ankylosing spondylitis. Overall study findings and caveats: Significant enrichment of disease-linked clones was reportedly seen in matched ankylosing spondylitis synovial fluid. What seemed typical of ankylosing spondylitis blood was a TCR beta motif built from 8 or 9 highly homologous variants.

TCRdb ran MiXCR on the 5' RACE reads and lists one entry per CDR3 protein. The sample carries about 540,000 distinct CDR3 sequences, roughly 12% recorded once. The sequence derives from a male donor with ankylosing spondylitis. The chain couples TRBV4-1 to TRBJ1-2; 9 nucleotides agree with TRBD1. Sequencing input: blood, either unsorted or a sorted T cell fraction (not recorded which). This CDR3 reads CASSQENRGHYGYTF. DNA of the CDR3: TGCGCCAGCAGCCAAGAAAACAGGGGGCACTATGGCTACACCTTC.